This T cell receptor (beta chain) was captured by sequencing in a study of PD-1 blockade in mismatch repair-deficient tumors. Trimming cost V 6 bases and J 1 base, with 12 bases left between them. CDR1 and CDR2 from the germline V gene are LNHDA and SQIVND (reference sequence). This CDR3 is 14 amino acids long. TCRdb keeps only in-frame clones here, not all; method: immunoSEQ multiplex PCR. Of about 66,000 clones listed, 70% to 85% are singletons. The receptor's source is an adult with mismatch repair-deficient cancer. The rearrangement joins TRBV19 to TRBJ1-1; D uncertain. This specimen was peripheral blood, taken 2 weeks after starting pembrolizumab. The CDR3 loop reads CASSTQQRNTEAFF. The CDR3 DNA reads TGTGCCAGTAGCACACAACAGAGGAACACTGAAGCTTTCTTT.